This T cell receptor beta chain was captured in a study of cytomegalovirus exposure and HLA in healthy donors. As for the study in general: In terms of ancestry, the Caucasian-associated cluster contained roughly 81% of the roughly 400 genotyped donors. The study, taken as a whole, reports: Reportedly, HLA-A and HLA-B alleles of most subjects were accurately predicted from TCR beta. About 87% or about 30% of the time was how often most TCR beta V segments were productive, according to an earlier analysis.

Germline CDR1 is SNHLY and CDR2 is FYNNEI. Trimming removed 6 bases from V and 6 bases from J; junction bases left unmatched: 18. This CDR3 spans 20 amino acids. At collection, donors were nominally healthy, but unrecorded immune exposures were probable. With 60 Vbeta and 13 Jbeta primers, the PCR was carried out. Using immunoSEQ multiplex PCR, the repertoire was profiled, and TCRdb retains in-frame clones only, with some absent. The repertoire holds about 93,000 clones, with under 90% as singletons. A word on this clone: Its cognate antigen is unknown.

V usage is TRBV2 and J usage is TRBJ2-1; 15 nucleotides line up with TRBD2. The sequence came from a man aged 50 or older in good health and CMV-seronegative. The sequenced sample consisted of PBMCs. CDR3 residues: CASRTSGGLAGGTTSNEQFF. The DNA of the CDR3 is TGTGCCAGCAGAACCTCTGGGGGACTAGCGGGAGGTACAACCTCCAATGAGCAGTTCTTC. Complete variable domain (other parts from reference TRBV2 and TRBJ2-1): EPEVTQTPSHQVTQMGQEVILRCVPISNHLYFYWYRQILGQKVEFLVSFYNNEISEKSEIFDDQFSVERPDGSNFTLKIRSTKLEDSAMYFCASRTSGGLAGGTTSNEQFFGPGTRLTVL.